This T cell receptor (beta chain) was obtained from a study of blood T cells in healthy people across ages. This clonotype was seen a handful of times. PCR was performed a second time for about 6 to 12 cycles using a sample-barcoded 5' primer and a J-beta primer mix. MiXCR, applied by TCRdb to the 5' RACE reads, yields one record per CDR3 protein. Here the sample spans about 1,400,000 distinct CDR3 sequences, around 59% being singletons. Germline assignment: CDR1 MNHEY and CDR2 SVGEGT. This CDR3 has 15 amino acids. With 6 bases removed from V and 0 bases from J, the gap between germline ends came to 13 bases.

The gene calls are TRBV6-2 or TRBV6-3 and TRBJ2-3; the D is unclear. This clonotype was sampled from a young man in good health. Sequencing input: blood. The CDR3 DNA is TGTGCCAGCAGGGATGGACGGGCTAGCACAGATACGCAGTATTTT. This encodes CASRDGRASTDTQYF.